The 22 T cell receptor beta chains listed next were all sequenced from one sample in a study of cytomegalovirus exposure and HLA in healthy donors. The PCR had 60 Vbeta and 13 Jbeta primers. Assay: immunoSEQ multiplex PCR; the TCRdb copy retains only in-frame clones and omits some. The table lists approximately 110,000 clones, around 78% of them singletons. Sequencing was carried out using PBMCs. The origin of the receptors is a man aged 35-49 years in good health and CMV-seronegative.

The rearrangement uses TRBV5-1 and TRBJ2-2, with a possible D match to TRBD1 (6 bases). Trimming took 6 bases from V and 5 from J, leaving 14 bases between them. This CDR3 has 14 residues. Per the germline V gene, CDR1 is SGHRS and CDR2 is YFSETQ. CDR3 sequence reads: CASNPGVGTGELFF. CDR3 sequence (DNA): TGCGCCAGCAACCCAGGGGTAGGGACCGGGGAGCTGTTTTTT.

This rearrangement joins TRBV4-1 to TRBJ2-7; TRBD2 aligns across 7 bases. Germline V gene sequence: CDR1 MGHRA, CDR2 YSYEKL. The trim removed 2 bases at V and 2 bases at J, leaving 6 bases unmatched. The CDR3 length is 15 residues. The CDR3 protein is CASSQSGRQTYEQYF. The CDR3 region has the DNA TGCGCCAGCAGCCAATCCGGGAGGCAGACCTACGAGCAGTACTTC.

The chain combines TRBV30 with TRBJ1-5; possibly TRBD1 for D (6 bases). CDR1 is GTSNPN, CDR2 SVGIG, per germline (reference sequence). There are 13 residues in the CDR3. V lost 7 bases and J lost 3, with 13 bases in between. DNA for the CDR3: TGTGCCTCCAGGGGCAGCCCCAATCAGCCCCAGCATTTT. It codes for CASRGSPNQPQHF.

This clone occurred a few times. The chain joins TRBV7-2 to TRBJ2-1; D gene ambiguous. The CDR3 length is 15 residues. From germline, CDR1 is SGHTA and CDR2 FQGNSA. The V and J ends lost 4 bases and 2 bases respectively, with 12 bases between them. CDR3 bases: TGTGCCAGCAGCTCGGGTCCGGAGACCTACAATGAGCAGTTCTTC. Protein product: CASSSGPETYNEQFF. Filled out from reference TRBV7-2 and TRBJ2-1, the complete variable domain reads GAGVSQSPSNKVTEKGKDVELRCDPISGHTALYWYRQSLGQGLEFLIYFQGNSAPDKSGLPSDRFSAERTGGSVSTLTIQRTQQEDSAVYLCASSSGPETYNEQFFGPGTRLTVL.

This chain connects TRBV7-9 to TRBJ1-1, with D tentatively TRBD1 (5 bases). Germline loops: CDR1 SEHNR, CDR2 FQNEAQ (reference sequence). The CDR3 has 14 residues. With 1 base removed from V and 6 bases from J, the gap between germline ends came to 12 bases. The CDR3 here is CASSLGGRRAEAFF. CDR3 nucleotides: TGTGCCAGCAGCTTAGGGGGGAGGAGGGCTGAAGCTTTCTTT.

This clone has only one observation. The rearrangement joins TRBV5-1 to TRBJ1-1; 8 nucleotides agree with TRBD1. The V segment lost 9 bases and the J segment 10 bases; nucleotides outside the gene matches: 5. Germline V CDR1 and CDR2: SGHRS, YFSETQ. There are 10 residues in the CDR3. In DNA form, the CDR3 reads TGCGCCACCAAAACAGGGGGAGCTTTCTTT. Translated, it gives CATKTGGAFF. Full variable domain (missing parts from reference TRBV5-1 and TRBJ1-1): KAGVTQTPRYLIKTRGQQVTLSCSPISGHRSVSWYQQTPGQGLQFLFEYFSETQRNKGNFPGRFSGRQFSNSRSEMNVSTLELGDSALYLCATKTGGAFFGQGTRLTVV.

The chain uses TRBV19 and TRBJ2-6; possibly TRBD1 for D (6 bases). The germline CDR1 and CDR2 sequences are LNHDA and SQIVND (reference sequence). The germline V and J ends were trimmed by 2 bases and 2 bases, with 7 bases remaining between them. This CDR3 has 15 residues. The CDR3 reads CASSIWGPGANVLTF. DNA of the CDR3: TGTGCCAGTAGTATATGGGGGCCTGGGGCCAACGTCCTGACTTTC.

The rearrangement links TRBV7-8 to TRBJ2-3; 12 positions match TRBD2. Germline-derived CDR1 and CDR2 are SGHVS and FQNEAQ. This CDR3 comprises 17 residues. V gave up 6 bases and J gave up 0 bases; unmatched junction bases: 7. CDR3 DNA sequence: TGTGCCAGCAGACACGGACTAGCGGGGACTAGCACAGATACGCAGTATTTT. It specifies CASRHGLAGTSTDTQYF.

This sequence joins TRBV7-9 and TRBJ1-5, with D tentatively TRBD1 (5 bases). V lost 0 bases and J lost 7, with 13 bases in between. In germline, CDR1 is SEHNR, CDR2 FQNEAQ (reference sequence). The CDR3 loop spans 15 amino acids. CDR3 residues: CASSLAGGGAQPQHF. The CDR3 coding sequence is TGTGCCAGCAGCTTAGCGGGGGGAGGGGCGCAGCCCCAGCATTTT.

The rearrangement links TRBV6-4 to TRBJ1-5; D uncertain. V shed 9 bases and J shed 0 bases, with 12 bases lying between them. The CDR3 contains 14 residues. Germline values: CDR1 MRHNA, CDR2 SNTAGT. This chain's CDR3 is CASPLGDSNQPQHF. The CDR3, as DNA: TGTGCCAGTCCTCTCGGTGATAGCAATCAGCCCCAGCATTTT.

The rearrangement links TRBV5-1 to TRBJ1-5; no clear D gene. V was trimmed by 0 bases and J by 7 bases, leaving 8 bases between them. Germline V gene data show CDR1 as SGHRS and CDR2 as YFSETQ. CDR3 length equals 13 residues. The CDR3 is CASSLGPVQPQHF. DNA for the CDR3: TGCGCCAGCAGCTTGGGCCCAGTACAGCCCCAGCATTTT.

This clone was counted a single time. At one boundary the junction diverges from the germline segment, which might be a read error. The chain links TRBV4-3 to TRBJ2-6; 7 positions match TRBD2. CDR1 and CDR2 (germline): LGHNA, YSLEER. The CDR3 contains 15 residues. This CDR3 reads CASSLAGSGANGLTF. Here the CDR3 DNA reads TGCGCCAGCAGCCTAGCGGGCTCTGGGGCCAACGGCCTGACTTTC.

For this clone: In the same sample, other DNA sequences code for this CDR3. The CDR3 nucleotides are TGTGCCAGCAGCCCCGGACAGTCAAATTCACCCCTCCACTTT. Translating it yields CASSPGQSNSPLHF. The V and J genes are TRBV7-9 and TRBJ1-6, with D possibly being TRBD1 (6 bases). V dropped 5 bases and J dropped 7 bases, with 12 bases sitting between them. This CDR3 contains 14 residues. CDR1 is SEHNR and CDR2 is FQNEAQ in the germline V gene (reference sequence).

There are a few counts of this clone. The chain employs TRBV14 and TRBJ2-7, with D maybe TRBD1 (6 bases). The CDR3 extends over 11 amino acids. CDR1 is SGHDN, CDR2 FVKESK, per germline. Trimming left V 5 bases short and J 4 bases short, with 6 bases between. Here the CDR3 DNA reads TGTGCCAGCAGCACAGGGTACGAGCAGTACTTC. This translates into CASSTGYEQYF.

The chain recombines TRBV15 with TRBJ2-5; the D gene is possibly TRBD1 (5 bases). V shed 1 base and J shed 2 bases, with 17 bases lying between them. The CDR3 is 17 residues long. The germline CDR1 and CDR2 sequences are LNHNV and YYDKDF (reference sequence). CDR3 in amino acids: CATSRGAGNAKQETQYF. The CDR3 DNA reads as TGTGCCACCAGCAGAGGCGCAGGGAATGCAAAACAAGAGACCCAGTACTTC.

This chain uses TRBV19 with TRBJ2-7; D unresolved. The CDR3 totals 14 residues. Trimming removed 8 bases from V and 3 bases from J, with 17 bases in between. Germline V lookup: CDR1 LNHDA, CDR2 SQIVND (reference sequence). The CDR3 loop reads CASGDPSRGYEQYF. Written as DNA, the CDR3 is TGTGCCAGTGGTGACCCCTCGAGAGGCTACGAGCAGTACTTC.

This clone was counted a single time. The V call is TRBV19, the J call TRBJ2-7; D may be TRBD2 (5 bases). The CDR3 extends over 14 amino acids. V was cut by 4 bases and J by 0 bases, with 10 bases left in between. Germline V CDR1 and CDR2: LNHDA, SQIVND (reference sequence). CDR3 nucleotide sequence: TGTGCCAGTAGTAACCCGAGGGTCTCCTACGAGCAGTACTTC. It encodes CASSNPRVSYEQYF.

This clone has just one count. The CDR3 nucleotides read TGTGCCAGCAGTTCTACAGGGTATCAGCCCCAGCATTTT. It translates to CASSSTGYQPQHF. V gene TRBV27 combines with J gene TRBJ1-5, with D maybe TRBD1 (6 bases). CDR1 and CDR2 from the germline V gene are MNHEY and SMNVEV (reference sequence). The CDR3 runs to 13 residues. Trimming shortened V by 4 bases and J by 5 bases, and 9 bases separated the two germline ends.

The chain recombines TRBV7-9 with TRBJ2-5, with a possible D match to TRBD1 (6 bases). V lost 4 bases, J lost 0 bases, and 12 bases lay in between. Germline CDR1 and CDR2: SEHNR and FQNEAQ (reference sequence). There are 15 residues in the CDR3. CDR3 bases: TGTGCCAGCAGCTCTCGAACAGGGTACCAAGAGACCCAGTACTTC. Translation gives CASSSRTGYQETQYF.

This rearrangement joins TRBV7-9 to TRBJ1-1, with 11 positions matching TRBD1. Losses at the gene ends were 5 bases for V and 6 bases for J; bases not matched to a gene: 8. CDR1 and CDR2 (germline): SEHNR, FQNEAQ (reference sequence). The CDR3 has 15 amino acids. Written as DNA, the CDR3 is TGTGCCAGCAGCCGTCCTGGACAGGGGGCTGCTGAAGCTTTCTTT. It translates to CASSRPGQGAAEAFF.

The chain employs TRBV30 and TRBJ2-5; 8 bases agree with TRBD1. V was pared by 1 base and J by 5 bases, with 3 bases of the junction left unmatched. The CDR3 has 13 residues. Germline V gene sequence: CDR1 GTSNPN, CDR2 SVGIG (reference sequence). The DNA for the CDR3 is TGTGCCTGGAGTGCCCAGGGGGCTGAGACCCAGTACTTC. Its translation: CAWSAQGAETQYF.

Note on this clone: Germline and junction disagree at one end, which may indicate a read error. The chain recombines TRBV7-9 with TRBJ2-7; possibly TRBD2 for D (6 bases). This CDR3 is built from 15 residues. The germline CDR1 and CDR2 sequences are SEHNR and FQNEAQ (reference sequence). The CDR3 DNA reads TGTTCCAGCAGCTTCCCCCGTGGAGGGTCGGGTGAGCAGTACTTC. Encoded protein: CSSSFPRGGSGEQYF. Variable domain in full (rest from reference TRBV7-9 and TRBJ2-7): DTGVSQNPRHKITKRGQNVTFRCDPISEHNRLYWYRQTLGQGPEFLTYFQNEAQLEKSRLLSDRFSAERPKGSFSTLEIQRTEQGDSAMYLCSSSFPRGGSGEQYFGPGTRLTVT.